The present entry profiles one TCR beta chain with its context. Germline V CDR1 and CDR2: SEHNR, FQNEAQ (reference sequence). The CDR3 has 15 amino acids. V was cut by 3 bases and J by 4 bases, with 10 bases left in between. These data originate in a study of CD8 T cells in Susac syndrome. Study-wide context: Blood was drawn from Susac syndrome patients while they were therapy-naive, on corticosteroids, or on intravenous immunoglobulin alone.

The RNA, roughly 0.5 to 1 ug, was put through reverse transcription using random hexamers. Amplification of TCR beta CDR3 used immunoSEQ multiplex PCR across 54 Vbeta and 13 Jbeta. TCRdb redid the calling of the immunoSEQ multiplex PCR reads with MiXCR, one entry per CDR3 protein. The sample has 150,000 to 180,000 distinct CDR3 sequences; around 96% are singletons. Sequencing targeted TCR beta in blood CD8+ and CD4+ T cells. The source is a human donor with Susac syndrome. The chain employs TRBV7-9 and TRBJ2-6; D ambiguous. The sequencing sample was made of CD4+ T cells from PBMCs. CDR3: CASSFSVPGANVLTF. In DNA, the CDR3 is TGTGCCAGCAGCTTTTCAGTTCCCGGGGCCAACGTCCTGACTTTC.